These 10 T cell receptor beta chains originate from one sample sequenced in a study of early T cells in non-severe SARS-CoV-2 infection (dated by TCRdb to 2020 to 2023). The library was generated by 5' RACE. The instrument was a NextSeq 500. The public sequencing data were trimmed at Q25 with fastp and processed into clonotypes with MiXCR by TCRdb, which kept only in-frame beta chains. Merged by CDR3 protein, the rows form single entries marked with the most common genes and DNA. This sample gives roughly 80,000 distinct CDR3 sequences in total; about an eighth of them show up just once. About 3% of the sample rests with the top ten. Specimen: whole blood. The receptors were sampled from an adult who was a healthcare worker with PCR-confirmed SARS-CoV-2 infection or an uninfected control (not recorded which).

The V call is TRBV6-4, the J call TRBJ2-1; the match to TRBD2 covers 8 bases. Germline-derived CDR1 and CDR2 are MRHNA and SNTAGT. V gave up 5 bases and J gave up 10 bases; unmatched junction bases: 7. This CDR3 has 13 amino acids. In DNA, the CDR3 is TGTGCCAGCAGTACGACTAGCGCCGGGGAGCAGTTCTTC. It is translated as CASSTTSAGEQFF.

The rearrangement joins TRBV5-1 to TRBJ1-4; D is uncertain. V was clipped by 1 base and J by 3 bases, with 4 bases between them. Germline V gene sequence: CDR1 SGHRS, CDR2 YFSETQ. The CDR3 sequence is 13 residues long. In DNA form, the CDR3 reads TGCGCCAGCAGCTTGTGGTCTAATGAAAAACTGTTTTTT. This translates into CASSLWSNEKLFF.

In this sample, this clonotype turned up many times. The rearrangement uses TRBV27 and TRBJ2-7, with D perhaps matching TRBD1 or TRBD2 (5 bases each). The CDR3 loop spans 14 amino acids. Trimming pared 5 bases from V and 5 bases from J, leaving 16 bases between. Germline assignment: CDR1 MNHEY and CDR2 SMNVEV (reference sequence). CDR3 sequence (DNA): TGTGCCAGCAGTCTACCAGGGAGTTACCACGAGCAGTACTTC. The encoded protein is CASSLPGSYHEQYF.

The V call is TRBV9, the J call TRBJ2-3, with 7 bases fitting TRBD2. The CDR3 is 13 residues long. Trimming cost V 6 bases and J 5 bases; bases outside gene matches: 6. Per the germline V gene, CDR1 is SGDLS and CDR2 is YYNGEE. The CDR3 DNA follows: TGTGCCAGCAACCGAGCGGGGCTAGATACGCAGTATTTT. Its translation: CASNRAGLDTQYF.

This clonotype was seen repeatedly, ten times or more. The J gene is TRBJ1-5, the V gene TRBV6-1; 9 bases are a match to TRBD1. After removal of 6 bases from V and 0 bases from J, the junction contained 6 bases not matched to a gene. The CDR3 spans 16 residues. Germline V gene lookup returns CDR1 MNHNS and CDR2 SASEGT. The CDR3 DNA sequence: TGTGCCAGCAGAAGACAGGGGGAAGCTAGCAATCAGCCCCAGCATTTT. It yields the protein CASRRQGEASNQPQHF.

This clonotype was seen ten or more times. The rearrangement links TRBV27 to TRBJ2-5; D ambiguous. The CDR3 is 16 residues long. V was pared by 3 bases and J by 9 bases, with 23 bases between. Germline-derived CDR1 and CDR2 are MNHEY and SMNVEV (reference sequence). The CDR3: CASSFSWSAGFVAQYF. The CDR3 bases are TGTGCCAGCAGTTTTAGTTGGTCGGCAGGCTTCGTGGCCCAGTACTTC.

This clonotype was seen a handful of times. This chain connects TRBV6-1 to TRBJ2-7; 9 bases align to TRBD1. Per germline, CDR1 MNHNS and CDR2 SASEGT. The CDR3 contains 15 residues. Trimming cost V 4 bases and J 2 bases; bases outside gene matches: 6. CDR3 nucleotide sequence: TGTGCCAGCAGTGCTCCGGGACAGGGAACCTACGAGCAGTACTTC. Encoded protein: CASSAPGQGTYEQYF.

Ten or more counts support this clonotype. J is TRBJ2-7 and V is TRBV2; 13 bases fit TRBD2. The CDR3 is 14 residues long. CDR1 and CDR2 (germline): SNHLY, FYNNEI. Trimming cost V 5 bases and J 5 bases; bases outside gene matches: 3. The chain's CDR3 is CASSRTSGRDEQYF. The CDR3 bases are TGTGCCAGCAGTCGTACTAGCGGGAGGGACGAGCAGTACTTC.

This clonotype occurred many times. The V gene is TRBV21-1, the J gene TRBJ2-7; TRBD2 is taken as the D call from the table, unchecked against the DNA. TRBV21-1 is labeled a pseudogene. This CDR3 is built from 12 residues. The CDR3, as DNA: TGTGCCAGCACCTCCGAAGCGAAGGAGCAGTACTTC. It yields the protein CASTSEAKEQYF.

This chain links TRBV7-8 with TRBJ1-6; D is unclear. The CDR3 consists of 17 residues. Germline lookup yields CDR1 SGHVS and CDR2 FQNEAQ. The V end lost 0 bases, the J end lost 7 bases, and 16 bases lay between the germline ends. The DNA of the CDR3 is TGTGCCAGCAGCTTAGCAGGATTCCGCCTTGACAATTCACCCCTCCACTTT. Amino acids: CASSLAGFRLDNSPLHF.